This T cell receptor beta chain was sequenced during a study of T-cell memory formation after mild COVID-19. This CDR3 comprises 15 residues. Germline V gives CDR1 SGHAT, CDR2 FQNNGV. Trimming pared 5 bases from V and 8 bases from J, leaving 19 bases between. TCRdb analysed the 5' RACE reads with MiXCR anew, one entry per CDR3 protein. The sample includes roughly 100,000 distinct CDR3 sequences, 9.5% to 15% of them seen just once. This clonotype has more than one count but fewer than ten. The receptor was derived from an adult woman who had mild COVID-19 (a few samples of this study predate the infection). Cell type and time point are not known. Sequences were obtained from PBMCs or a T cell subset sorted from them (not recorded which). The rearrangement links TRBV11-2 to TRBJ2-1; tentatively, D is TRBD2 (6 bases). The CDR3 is CASSGVGGDVDEQFF. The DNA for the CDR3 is TGTGCCAGCAGCGGGGTCGGCGGGGATGTTGATGAGCAGTTCTTC.